This record covers a single T cell receptor beta chain. The antigen remains unidentified. The data were taken from a study of shared clonotypes between healthy human individuals. Study details: Donors had three CD4 naive, three CD4 memory, two CD8 naive and one CD8 memory plate apiece. Study-level results: Naive CD4 clonotype sharing across several donors was approximately 5%.

Recent vaccinations or acute infections were absent in the healthy HIV-negative adult donors. The method was immunoSEQ multiplex PCR; TCRdb's version includes in-frame clones alone and lacks a portion of them. The sample shows around 990,000 clones, approximately 75% of them seen only once. Germline V gives CDR1 SGHRS, CDR2 YFSETQ. This CDR3 comprises 15 residues. Trimming pared 4 bases from V and 1 base from J, leaving 15 bases between. Specimen: memory CD4+ T cells from PBMCs. Subset denoted: CD45RA-negative fraction. This receptor was identified in a man aged 18 to 29 in good health. Some clones in this sample may be carry-over from other donors' samples. The chain links TRBV5-1 to TRBJ2-7; D may be TRBD2 (6 bases). This CDR3 is CASSRNGGSSYEQYF. In DNA form, the CDR3 reads TGCGCCAGCAGCCGGAACGGGGGATCGTCCTACGAGCAGTACTTC.